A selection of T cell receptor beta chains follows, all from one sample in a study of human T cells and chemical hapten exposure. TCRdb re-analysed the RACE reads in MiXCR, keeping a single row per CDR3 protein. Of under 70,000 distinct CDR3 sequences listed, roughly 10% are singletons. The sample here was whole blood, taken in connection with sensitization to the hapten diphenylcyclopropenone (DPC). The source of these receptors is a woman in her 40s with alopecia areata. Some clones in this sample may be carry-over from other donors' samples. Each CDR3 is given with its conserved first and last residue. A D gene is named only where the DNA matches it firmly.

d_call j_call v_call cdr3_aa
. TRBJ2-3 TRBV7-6 CASSLEIASTDTQYF
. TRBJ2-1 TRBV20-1 CSAHTIQGSYNEQFF
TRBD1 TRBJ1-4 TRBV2 CARTGTAGEKLFF
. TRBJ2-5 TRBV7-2 CASSLDPRKETQYF
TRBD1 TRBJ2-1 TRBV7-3 CASSLTGTGGREQFF
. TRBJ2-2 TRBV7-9 CASSLVLSWNTGELFF
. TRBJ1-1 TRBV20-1 CSAKSGTLNTEAFF
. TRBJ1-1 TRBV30 CAWSLSVRLQGEAFF
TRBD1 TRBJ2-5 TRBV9 CASSSRTGRETQYF
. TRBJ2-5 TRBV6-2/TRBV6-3 CASTSAETQYF
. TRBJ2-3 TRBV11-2 CALGAGRTDTQYF
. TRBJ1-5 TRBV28 CATDGTYYQPQHF
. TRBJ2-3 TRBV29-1 CSVGLGSYQGTQYF
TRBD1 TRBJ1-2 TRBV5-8 CASSLVRGFDYGYTF
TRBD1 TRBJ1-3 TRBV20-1 CSAGTGGENTIYF
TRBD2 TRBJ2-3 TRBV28 CASSLMGEGATDTQYF
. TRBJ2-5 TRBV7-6 CASSLGVPGGLQETQYF
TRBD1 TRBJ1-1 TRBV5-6 CASSPQGRGTEAFF
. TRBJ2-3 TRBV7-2 CAIGLTRSTDTQYF
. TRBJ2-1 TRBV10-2 CASSESTRSEQFF
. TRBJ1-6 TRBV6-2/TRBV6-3 CASSYAPTRGNSPLHF
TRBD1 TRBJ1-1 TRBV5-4 CASSRRQGVDTEAFF
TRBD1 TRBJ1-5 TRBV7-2 CASSPTGGNQPQHF
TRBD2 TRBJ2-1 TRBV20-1 CSAKEGLADYNEQFF
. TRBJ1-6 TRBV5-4 CASSFRAGPNSPLHF